This T cell receptor beta chain comes out of a study of response to subunit inactivated influenza vaccine. Study results and limitations: That few new T cells are recruited by each seasonal influenza vaccination was the authors' suggestion.

A single record per CDR3 protein comes from TCRdb applying MiXCR to the RT-PCR reads. The sample includes approximately 530,000 distinct CDR3 sequences, approximately 7.8% of them seen just once. Comment on this clonotype: The antigen is undetermined.

Sequences were derived from PBMCs from blood, sampled around 2 years after vaccination. This TCR was sampled from a man aged 45 to 75 who received an inactivated influenza vaccine.

The CDR3 is CSAETQHYEQYF. CDR3 nucleotides: TGCAGTGCTGAGACTCAACACTACGAGCAGTACTTC. The chain has TRBV20-1 and TRBJ2-7; D ambiguous. The V and J ends lost 5 bases and 3 bases respectively, with 11 bases between them. The CDR3 runs 12 residues. Germline-derived CDR1 and CDR2 are DFQATT and SNEGSKA (reference sequence).